This T cell receptor beta chain was identified during a study of blood T cell repertoires in COVID-19. Study summary: Researchers got acute and convalescent COVID-19 samples from the United States, Italy and Spain. T cells, B-cell-depleted T cells, or PBMCs supplied cDNA or gDNA.

Per the original data handling: Quantification of nucleated cells was approximated via reference gene primer amplification. Measured with immunoSEQ multiplex PCR; TCRdb has only the in-frame clones, and not every one. That table is the source of V, J and clone size, and D and trimming were worked out from the DNA. The table lists around 140,000 clones, roughly 83% of them singletons. The CDR3 runs to 14 residues. Germline values: CDR1 MNHNY, CDR2 SVGAGI (reference sequence). V was shortened by 0 bases and J by 0 bases, with 5 bases between the two germline ends. The origin of this receptor is a woman older than 75 with acute or convalescent COVID-19. The chain employs TRBV6-6 and TRBJ1-1; D remains ambiguous. Sequenced sample: peripheral blood. For the CDR3, the DNA is TGTGCCAGCAGTTACTCTGGAGTGAACACTGAAGCTTTCTTT. Its protein is CASSYSGVNTEAFF.